Following are 18 T cell receptor beta chains from one sample sequenced in a study of cytomegalovirus exposure and HLA in healthy donors. The study ran its PCR with 60 Vbeta and 13 Jbeta primers. Data came from immunoSEQ multiplex PCR; TCRdb stores just in-frame clones and leaves some out. This specimen shows 120,000 to 150,000 clones; the ten leading clones hold about 2.2%. The material sequenced was PBMCs. The source is a woman younger than 30 in good health and CMV-seronegative.

The gene calls are TRBV11-2 and TRBJ2-3, with a possible D match to TRBD1 (5 bases). The V gene's germline CDR1 is SGHAT and CDR2 FQNNGV. This CDR3 comprises 14 residues. V was pared by 3 bases and J by 0 bases, with 7 bases between. This CDR3 reads CASSLGRSTDTQYF. CDR3 in DNA: TGTGCCAGCAGCTTGGGGCGTAGCACAGATACGCAGTATTTT.

The J gene is TRBJ2-7, the V gene TRBV7-2; TRBD1 matches at 7 bases. CDR3 size: 14 residues. Germline assignment: CDR1 SGHTA and CDR2 FQGNSA. The V and J ends lost 0 bases and 4 bases, in that order; junction bases with no gene match: 3. The CDR3 reads CASSLARGQYEQYF. The CDR3 coding sequence is TGTGCCAGCAGCTTAGCTAGGGGGCAATACGAGCAGTACTTC.

The rearrangement links TRBV29-1 to TRBJ2-1; 9 nucleotides line up with TRBD2. The CDR3 has 13 amino acids. V lost 5 bases and J lost 2; bases outside the gene matches: 1. Germline-derived CDR1 and CDR2 are SQVTM and ANQGSEA. CDR3 bases: TGCAGCGTTCGCGGGAGGGCCTACAATGAGCAGTTCTTC. Its translation: CSVRGRAYNEQFF.

This rearrangement joins TRBV27 to TRBJ2-1; 10 bases are shared with TRBD2. The germline CDR1 and CDR2 sequences are MNHEY and SMNVEV (reference sequence). Unmatched junction bases numbered 11, after V lost 3 bases and J lost 9 bases. There are 16 residues in the CDR3. The CDR3 reads CASSFGTLAGAGEQFF. The CDR3 bases are TGTGCCAGCAGTTTTGGTACGCTAGCGGGAGCGGGTGAGCAGTTCTTC.

V gene TRBV15 combines with J gene TRBJ1-5; TRBD1 is a possible D gene (5 bases). Germline lookup yields CDR1 LNHNV and CDR2 YYDKDF (reference sequence). The CDR3 has 12 amino acids. V lost 3 bases to trimming and J lost 12 bases, with 12 bases between them. Here the CDR3 reads CATSRGGEFQHF. The CDR3 nucleotides read TGTGCCACCAGCAGGGGGGGGGAGTTCCAGCATTTT.

V and J are TRBV5-5 and TRBJ2-2; 9 bases line up with TRBD2. V shed 4 bases and J 1 base; nucleotides not matched to a gene: 5. Per the germline V gene, CDR1 is SGHKS and CDR2 is YYEKEE (reference sequence). The CDR3 sequence is 16 residues long. CDR3 nucleotide sequence: TGTGCCAGCAGCGCACGACTAGCGGTGAACACCGGGGAGCTGTTTTTT. This sequence encodes CASSARLAVNTGELFF.

CDR3 region: CASSLGRDTEAFF. In DNA form, the CDR3 reads TGTGCCAGCAGCCTTGGGAGGGACACTGAAGCTTTCTTT. The gene calls are TRBV5-4 and TRBJ1-1; D is unclear. The length of the CDR3 is 13 residues. V lost 4 bases, J lost 3 bases, and 10 bases lay in between. Germline V CDR1 and CDR2: SGHNT, YYREEE (reference sequence).

The chain is built from TRBV4-3 and TRBJ1-2, with D unclear. In germline, CDR1 is LGHNA, CDR2 YSLEER. With 1 base removed from V and 4 bases from J, the gap between germline ends came to 10 bases. The CDR3 consists of 14 residues. The CDR3 DNA reads TGCGCCAGCAGCCAAGGTTACAGCAGCTATGGCTACACCTTC. Its translation is CASSQGYSSYGYTF.

The V call is TRBV9, the J call TRBJ2-3; D gene unclear. CDR1 is SGDLS and CDR2 is YYNGEE in the germline V gene. The CDR3 runs to 12 residues. Trimming removed 3 bases at V and 3 bases at J, with 5 bases between. CDR3 sequence: CASSDLTDTQYF. In DNA form, the CDR3 reads TGTGCCAGCAGCGACTTGACAGATACGCAGTATTTT. Variable domain in full (rest from reference TRBV9 and TRBJ2-3): DSGVTQTPKHLITATGQRVTLRCSPRSGDLSVYWYQQSLDQGLQFLIQYYNGEERAKGNILERFSAQQFPDLHSELNLSSLELGDSALYFCASSDLTDTQYFGPGTRLTVL.

In DNA, the CDR3 is TGTGCCAGCAGTGCCAGGGAAGGCTATGGCTACACCTTC. This sequence encodes CASSAREGYGYTF. This sequence joins TRBV6-4 and TRBJ1-2, with D tentatively TRBD1 (5 bases). V was clipped by 4 bases and J by 4 bases, with 10 bases between them. The CDR3 runs to 13 residues. Germline CDR1 and CDR2: MRHNA and SNTAGT.

This chain links TRBV5-5 with TRBJ1-1, with 7 bases aligning to TRBD1. CDR1 and CDR2 (germline): SGHKS, YYEKEE (reference sequence). The ends lost 0 bases at V and 0 bases at J; junction bases unmatched: 11. This CDR3 contains 18 residues. Here the CDR3 DNA reads TGTGCCAGCAGCTTGGGTTCGGCCGGGACAGAAATGAACACTGAAGCTTTCTTT. Residues: CASSLGSAGTEMNTEAFF.

The chain uses TRBV7-9 and TRBJ2-7, with TRBD2 as a possible D gene (7 bases). The V gene lost 7 bases and the J gene lost 5 bases, with 24 bases spanning the gap. Germline assignment: CDR1 SEHNR and CDR2 FQNEAQ (reference sequence). The CDR3 contains 16 residues. The CDR3 protein is CASTPSGGFLSDEQYV. The CDR3 coding sequence is TGTGCCAGCACCCCCTCGGGGGGCTTCCTTTCTGACGAGCAGTACGTC.

The chain carries TRBV10-3 and TRBJ2-4; D is unresolved. The CDR3 has 13 amino acids. V gave up 2 bases and J gave up 3 bases, with 5 bases separating them. Germline CDR1 reads ENHRY; CDR2 reads SYGVKD. CDR3 in amino acids: CAISEPIKNIQYF. The DNA for the CDR3 is TGTGCCATCAGTGAGCCCATCAAAAACATTCAGTACTTC.

V and J are TRBV6-5 and TRBJ1-3; the D is unclear. The CDR3 sequence is 15 residues long. Germline-derived CDR1 and CDR2 are MNHEY and SVGAGI. Trimming cost V 7 bases and J 0 bases, with 13 bases left between them. CDR3 region: CASNVGGSSGNTIYF. The CDR3 DNA reads as TGTGCCAGCAACGTCGGAGGTAGCTCTGGAAACACCATATATTTT.

The chain links TRBV7-9 to TRBJ1-2; D remains unclear. The V gene's germline CDR1 is SEHNR and CDR2 FQNEAQ (reference sequence). The length of the CDR3 is 14 residues. The CDR3 is CAAPWEGGNYGYTF. The CDR3 DNA follows: TGTGCGGCACCCTGGGAGGGCGGGAACTATGGCTACACCTTC.

The chain employs TRBV6-1 and TRBJ2-4; the match to TRBD2 covers 9 bases. Germline V gives CDR1 MNHNS, CDR2 SASEGT. This CDR3 is 20 amino acids long. Losses at the gene ends were 4 bases for V and 1 base for J; bases not matched to a gene: 17. CDR3 in DNA: TGTGCCAGCAGTGCGTCTTTGCTAGCGGGACGGTCAGGGGCCAAAAACATTCAGTACTTC. As protein: CASSASLLAGRSGAKNIQYF.

The V call is TRBV7-9, the J call TRBJ2-1; 9 nucleotides match TRBD2. This CDR3 has 17 residues. The junction had 7 bases not matched to a gene; V was cut back by 4 bases and J by 0 bases. The germline CDR1 and CDR2 sequences are SEHNR and FQNEAQ (reference sequence). CDR3 region: CASSSRTSALSYNEQFF. CDR3 DNA sequence: TGTGCCAGCAGCTCTCGGACTAGCGCGCTCTCCTACAATGAGCAGTTCTTC.

The chain is built from TRBV25-1 and TRBJ2-2, with D unresolved. This CDR3 is 12 amino acids long. V was pared by 1 base and J by 13 bases, with 10 bases between. CDR1 MGHDK and CDR2 SYGVNS come from the germline V gene. CDR3 nucleotide sequence: TGTGCCAGCAGTGAATCCCCCCGCGTGCTGTTTTTT. Its translation: CASSESPRVLFF. Variable domain in full (rest from reference TRBV25-1 and TRBJ2-2): EADIYQTPRYLVIGTGKKITLECSQTMGHDKMYWYQQDPGMELHLIHYSYGVNSTEKGDLSSESTVSRIRTEHFPLTLESARPSHTSQYLCASSESPRVLFFGEGSRLTVL.